A single sample is the source of the 4 T cell receptor beta chains below, sequenced in a study of blood T cells in healthy people across ages. A second PCR of about 7 to 12 cycles used a sample-barcoded 5' primer and a J-beta primer mix. TCRdb analysed the 5' RACE reads with MiXCR anew, one entry per CDR3 protein. This sample has about 930,000 distinct CDR3 sequences, with 25% to 35% found just once. The sample also formed part of further work on T cells of mothers and their children.

Sequencing input: blood. All receptors come from a woman between 40 and 50 years old in good health.

Concerning this clonotype: A much larger clone is a single base away; this may be a read error. No conserved phenylalanine or tryptophan ends this CDR3, so it is likely a read error. J is TRBJ2-1 and V is TRBV20-1; D gene unclear. The germline CDR1 and CDR2 sequences are DFQATT and SNEGSKA (reference sequence). The CDR3 has 11 amino acids. V was cut by 5 bases and J by 6 bases, with 8 bases left in between. CDR3 sequence: CSASVRNEQFL. The CDR3 DNA is TGCAGTGCTTCCGTTCGCAATGAGCAGTTCTTA.

The rearrangement joins TRBV5-1 to TRBJ2-5; tentatively, D is TRBD1 (6 bases). CDR1 and CDR2 from the germline V gene are SGHRS and YFSETQ. V was pared by 3 bases and J by 6 bases, with 21 bases between. The CDR3 length is 16 residues. CDR3 amino acids: CASSSGWGTFWKTQYF. The CDR3 DNA sequence: TGCGCCAGCAGCTCGGGGTGGGGGACATTTTGGAAGACCCAGTACTTC.

The sample holds many counts of this clonotype. The rearrangement joins TRBV29-1 to TRBJ2-4; no reliable D call. The V gene lost 4 bases and the J gene lost 2 bases, with 9 bases spanning the gap. Germline loops: CDR1 SQVTM, CDR2 ANQGSEA. There are 13 residues in the CDR3. The CDR3 coding sequence is TGCAGCGTTGTGGTGGTTACCAAAAACATTCAGTACTTC. Its protein product is CSVVVVTKNIQYF.

The chain uses TRBV4-1 and TRBJ2-7; 8 bases agree with TRBD2. The CDR3 loop spans 13 amino acids. The V segment lost 0 bases and the J segment 12 bases; nucleotides outside the gene matches: 7. CDR1 and CDR2 from the germline V gene are MGHRA and YSYEKL. For the CDR3, the DNA is TGCGCCAGCAGCCAAGACCAGCGGGGGAACCCGTACTTC. It codes for CASSQDQRGNPYF.